Following are 28 T cell receptor beta chains from one sample sequenced in a study of CD8+CD57+ T cells in acquired aplastic anemia. Sequencing involved patients with CD8+CD57+ cell expansion previously shown by flow cytometry. TCR beta VDJ and CDR3 profiles were obtained from a genomic DNA template. TCRdb reprocessed the reads via MiXCR and lists one record per CDR3 protein. The sample consists of 200,000 to 300,000 distinct CDR3 sequences, roughly 82% of them appearing once. Sequenced sample: sorted CD4+, CD8+, or CD8+CD57+ T cells (not recorded which) from PBMCs. These TCRs come from a human donor with aplastic anemia.

On this clonotype itself: The junction differs from germline at one of its ends, possibly a read error. The genes are TRBV11-3 and TRBJ2-7; D unclear. The CDR3 runs to 14 residues. CDR1 and CDR2 (germline): SGHNT, YENEEA. The CDR3 protein is CASSVERIAYEQYF. The CDR3 coding sequence is TGTGCCAGCAGCGTAGAGCGCATAGCCTACGAGCAGTACTTC.

This clonotype was found a few times. The V and J genes are TRBV9 and TRBJ2-1; a weak D match, TRBD2 (7 bases). The CDR3 sequence is 15 residues long. CDR1 is SGDLS and CDR2 is YYNGEE in the germline V gene. Trimming removed 4 bases at V and 13 bases at J, with 24 bases between. The CDR3 sequence is CASSLSGTTNEKQFF. CDR3 coding DNA: TGTGCCAGCAGCTTGAGCGGGACAACTAATGAAAAACAGTTCTTC.

This clonotype was seen only once. The conserved closing phenylalanine or tryptophan is absent in this CDR3, likely reflecting a read error. The limits of the CDR3 on the DNA are not certain, so only TCRdb's listed CDR3 is given. This rearrangement joins TRBV12-3 or TRBV12-4 to TRBJ1-2; no check of the table's D call, TRBD1, against the DNA was made. With termini counted, the CDR3 has 12 amino acids. This CDR3 reads CASSSGVYDYPL.

The rearrangement links TRBV7-9 to TRBJ1-2; no definite D call. The germline V and J ends were trimmed by 5 bases and 10 bases, with 26 bases remaining between them. In germline, CDR1 is SEHNR, CDR2 FQNEAQ (reference sequence). The CDR3 sequence is 16 residues long. This CDR3 reads CASSGERNCEQYFYTF. CDR3 nucleotides: TGTGCCAGCAGCGGGGAGAGGAACTGCGAGCAGTACTTCTACACCTTC.

CDR3 bases: TGTGCCAGCAGCCCACACAGGCTCTGGAACCTGCCCATGTTTTACGTC. Translation: CASSPHRLWNLPMFYV. The chain links TRBV24-1 to TRBJ2-7, with D perhaps TRBD1 (5 bases). The CDR3 is 16 amino acids. V was trimmed by 11 bases and J by 13 bases, leaving 35 bases between them. The germline V gene has CDR1 KGHDR and CDR2 SFDVKD.

This clonotype was counted ten times or more. The V and J genes are TRBV14 and TRBJ1-6; 10 nucleotides match TRBD1. V gave up 4 bases and J gave up 14 bases; unmatched junction bases: 5. The CDR3 loop spans 13 amino acids. Germline V CDR1 and CDR2: SGHDN, FVKESK. The CDR3, as DNA: TGTGCCAGCAGCCGGGGACAGGGGCAAGCCCTCCACTTT. Its translation is CASSRGQGQALHF.

The J gene is TRBJ2-7, the V gene TRBV4-2; D remains ambiguous. Trimming took 0 bases from V and 2 from J, leaving 11 bases between them. Germline V gene lookup returns CDR1 LGHNA and CDR2 YNFKEQ. There are 15 residues in the CDR3. The CDR3 spells CASSQDLGLTYEQYF. CDR3 bases: TGTGCCAGCAGCCAAGATCTCGGGTTGACCTACGAGCAGTACTTC.

Only a few counts were recorded for this clonotype. This rearrangement joins TRBV10-1 to TRBJ2-1, with 7 bases lining up with TRBD2. Germline V lookup: CDR1 WNHNN, CDR2 SYGVQD (reference sequence). J was trimmed by 6 bases and V by 8 bases; bases with no gene match: 7. CDR3 length: 13 amino acids. The CDR3 loop reads CASSMRESNEQFF. For the CDR3, the DNA is TGCGCCAGCTCGATGCGGGAGAGCAATGAGCAGTTCTTC.

The chain recombines TRBV7-8 with TRBJ1-6; D not certain. V lost 0 bases, J lost 12 bases, and 12 bases lay in between. From germline, CDR1 is SGHVS and CDR2 FQNEAQ. The CDR3 has 14 amino acids. CDR3 loop: CASSLAGGPEPLHF. The CDR3 bases are TGTGCCAGCAGCTTAGCGGGAGGTCCCGAACCCCTCCACTTT.

As regards this clonotype: Because the CDR3's place on the DNA is in doubt, the DNA is left out and the CDR3 is given as listed by TCRdb. J is TRBJ1-1 and V is TRBV7-9; the table's D call TRBD1 went unverified against the DNA. 14 amino acids form the CDR3, both terminal residues included. Looked up from germline, CDR1 is SEHNR and CDR2 is FQNEAQ (reference sequence). The CDR3 sequence: CAGSWGNGTPESGF.

On this clonotype: A junction boundary mismatches the germline segment, possibly from a read error. The chain combines TRBV7-2 with TRBJ2-3, with 10 bases matching TRBD2. CDR3 length equals 15 residues. Germline V gives CDR1 SGHTA, CDR2 FQGNSA. CDR3 DNA sequence: TGTGCCAGCAGCGTAGAAAGCGGGGGGGCCACAGATACGCATTTT. As protein: CASSVESGGATDTHF.

About this clonotype itself: The junction does not match germline at one end; this may be a read error. This chain uses TRBV7-3 with TRBJ2-7; TRBD2 is a possible D gene (6 bases). Per germline, CDR1 SGHTA and CDR2 FQGTGA. This CDR3 is built from 14 residues. CDR3 bases: TGTGCCAGCAAGTTCACAGTCGAGGACTACAAGCAGTACTTC. This translates into CASKFTVEDYKQYF.

Details on this clonotype: The CDR3 does not close with the conserved phenylalanine or tryptophan, likely indicating a read error. No DNA is shown, since the ends of the CDR3 on it are uncertain; the CDR3 is the one TCRdb lists. The rearrangement links TRBV7-2 to TRBJ2-3; TRBD1 reflects the table's D call only, with no check against the DNA. Germline V CDR1 and CDR2: SGHTA, FQGNSA. The CDR3 has 13 residues if both end residues are counted. The CDR3 loop is CASGDGVTDTQNL.

About this clonotype: Mismatch with germline at one junction end may stem from a read error. The chain couples TRBV19 to TRBJ1-5, with a tentative D call TRBD1 (5 bases). Germline CDR1 and CDR2: LNHDA and SQIVND (reference sequence). This CDR3 has 16 amino acids. CDR3 sequence (DNA): TGTGCCAGTAGTATAACGGGGGAGAGGGGCTACCATGACCAGGTTTTT. Translated, it gives CASSITGERGYHDQVF.

This clonotype has a single count. Because the CDR3 is missing its conserved closing phenylalanine or tryptophan, this is likely a read error. The V and J genes are TRBV7-9 and TRBJ2-7, with D perhaps TRBD2 (7 bases). Germline V gene lookup returns CDR1 SEHNR and CDR2 FQNEAQ (reference sequence). V was shortened by 5 bases and J by 10 bases, with 21 bases between the two germline ends. This CDR3 has 14 amino acids. The CDR3 nucleotides read TGTGCCAGCAGCCTCGGCGGGGGCACATACAATCAGTACCTC. It specifies CASSLGGGTYNQYL.

The chain links TRBV4-3 to TRBJ1-1; D gene uncertain. The CDR3 is 16 residues long. Trimming shortened V by 0 bases and J by 6 bases, and 17 bases separated the two germline ends. The V gene's germline CDR1 is LGHNA and CDR2 YSLEER. In DNA, the CDR3 is TGCGCCAGCAGCCAAGACATAGGAGGTTCACCCCCTGAAGCTTTCTTT. Translating it yields CASSQDIGGSPPEAFF.

The chain carries TRBV9 and TRBJ2-5; possible D gene TRBD2, 5 bases. The germline CDR1 and CDR2 sequences are SGDLS and YYNGEE. Trimming stripped 7 bases from V and 10 bases from J, with 26 bases between. This CDR3 is 15 amino acids long. CDR3 in amino acids: CASGDAGSIQYFQYF. The DNA of the CDR3 is TGTGCCAGCGGAGATGCTGGGAGCATTCAGTACTTCCAGTACTTC.

This chain joins TRBV2 and TRBJ2-3; D tentatively reads TRBD1 or TRBD2 (5 bases each). The germline gives CDR1 SNHLY, CDR2 FYNNEI. The V end lost 8 bases, the J end lost 8 bases, and 17 bases lay between the germline ends. This CDR3 comprises 13 residues. CDR3 sequence: CASGDGETLTQYF. The CDR3 DNA is TGTGCCAGCGGGGACGGGGAGACACTTACGCAGTATTTT.

Worth noting for this clonotype: In this CDR3 the conserved last residue, phenylalanine or tryptophan, is missing, so a read error is likely. It is unclear where the CDR3 begins or ends on the DNA, so no DNA is shown, and the CDR3 is as TCRdb lists it. The chain combines TRBV7-4 with TRBJ1-2. CDR1 SGHVT and CDR2 SQSDAQ come from the germline V gene. The CDR3 adds up to 12 amino acids, both ends counted. CDR3 loop: CASSGEVCGYTL.

This clonotype was recorded once. The V and J genes are TRBV9 and TRBJ2-3; D is perhaps TRBD1 or TRBD2 (6 bases each). Germline V gene lookup returns CDR1 SGDLS and CDR2 YYNGEE. With 4 bases removed from V and 15 bases from J, the gap between germline ends came to 24 bases. The CDR3 has 14 amino acids. The DNA of the CDR3 is TGTGCCAGCAGCCTGGGGGGCGGACCCGGTCAGGATTATTTT. Residues: CASSLGGGPGQDYF.

A note on this clonotype: Mismatch with germline at one junction end may stem from a read error. The rearrangement joins TRBV7-9 to TRBJ2-7; 7 bases fit TRBD1. Germline assignment: CDR1 SEHNR and CDR2 FQNEAQ (reference sequence). The CDR3 loop spans 14 amino acids. The DNA for the CDR3 is TGTGCCAGCAGCTTGCACAGGGGTGCTCCTACGAGCAGTTTC. It codes for CASSLHRGAPTSSF.

As concerns this clonotype: The junction does not match germline at one end; this may be a read error. The CDR3 bases are TGTGCCAGCAGCGTAGGGTCAGATACGCCGTATCTTGACTTC. As protein: CASSVGSDTPYLDF. The V gene is TRBV9, the J gene TRBJ2-7; no clear D gene. CDR3 length: 14 residues. Germline V gene sequence: CDR1 SGDLS, CDR2 YYNGEE.

Of note for this clonotype: Lacking the conserved final phenylalanine or tryptophan, this CDR3 likely reflects a read error. The DNA is left out, because the CDR3 cannot be placed on it with certainty; the CDR3 is given as TCRdb lists it. The chain carries TRBV9 and TRBJ2-1; TRBD1 is taken as the D call from the table, unchecked against the DNA. Inclusive of both ends, the CDR3 amounts to 13 amino acids. CDR1 is SGDLS and CDR2 is YYNGEE in the germline V gene. The CDR3 reads CASRVEGASSQPL.

A remark on this clonotype: The junction departs from the called germline gene at one end, perhaps through a read error. The chain recombines TRBV2 with TRBJ2-5; D is possibly TRBD2 (5 bases). Germline lookup yields CDR1 SNHLY and CDR2 FYNNEI. The CDR3 contains 14 residues. This CDR3 reads CASGKGAEWTEAYF. As DNA, the CDR3 is TGTGCCAGCGGAAAGGGCGCGGAGTGGACTGAAGCGTACTTT. The whole variable domain, remainder taken from reference TRBV2 and TRBJ2-5, is EPEVTQTPSHQVTQMGQEVILRCVPISNHLYFYWYRQILGQKVEFLVSFYNNEISEKSEIFDDQFSVERPDGSNFTLKIRSTKLEDSAMYFCASGKGAEWTEAYFGPGTRLLVL.

The count of this clonotype is one. This rearrangement joins TRBV14 to TRBJ1-2; 7 bases line up with TRBD1. This CDR3 region has 16 residues. V shed 0 bases, J shed 5 bases, and the junction held 9 bases outside the gene matches. Germline V gives CDR1 SGHDN, CDR2 FVKESK. CDR3: CASSQDPRQGGYGYTF. The CDR3 coding sequence is TGTGCCAGCAGCCAAGACCCTCGACAGGGAGGTTATGGCTACACCTTC.

On this clonotype: This CDR3 is missing its conserved last phenylalanine or tryptophan, likely due to a read error. The DNA is left out, because the CDR3 cannot be placed on it with certainty; the CDR3 is given as TCRdb lists it. The V call is TRBV7-2, the J call TRBJ2-3; TRBD1 is the table's D call and was not checked against the DNA. Including both end residues, the CDR3 is 13 amino acids long. Per germline, CDR1 SGHTA and CDR2 FQGNSA. The chain's CDR3 is CASSSGANHNSHL.

V usage is TRBV9 and J usage is TRBJ2-3; D is perhaps TRBD1 (6 bases). V lost 3 bases, J lost 10 bases, and 24 bases lay in between. This CDR3 has 16 amino acids. Germline V gene lookup returns CDR1 SGDLS and CDR2 YYNGEE. In DNA form, the CDR3 reads TGTGCCAGCAGCGAACGGGCAAGGGGGTCGGAATATGCGCAGTATTTT. Amino acids: CASSERARGSEYAQYF.

The chain has TRBV7-8 and TRBJ1-4, with no clear D. Germline CDR1 reads SGHVS; CDR2 reads FQNEAQ. V lost 2 bases to trimming and J lost 14 bases, with 24 bases between them. The CDR3 has 16 amino acids. The CDR3 protein is CASSLIESADTQYLFF. Here the CDR3 DNA reads TGTGCCAGCAGCTTAATCGAAAGTGCGGATACGCAGTATCTGTTTTTT.